Listed here are 32 T cell receptor beta chains from one sample, sequenced in a study of blood T cells in healthy people across ages. Together with a sample-barcoded 5' primer, a J-beta primer mix was included in a second PCR lasting about 7 to 11 cycles. TCRdb redid the calling of the 5' RACE reads with MiXCR, one entry per CDR3 protein. This table holds around 800,000 distinct CDR3 sequences, 35% to 50% found once. Sequenced material: blood. Receptors originate from a man aged 80 or over in good health.

This chain links TRBV5-1 with TRBJ1-1, with D possibly TRBD1 on 5 matching bases. V lost 5 bases, J lost 1 base, and 15 bases lay in between. Germline values: CDR1 SGHRS, CDR2 YFSETQ. The CDR3 has 15 amino acids. The CDR3 sequence is CASRPIGTTNTEAFF. DNA of the CDR3: TGCGCCAGCAGACCGATAGGGACGACGAACACTGAAGCTTTCTTT.

The V call is TRBV9, the J call TRBJ2-7; D is unclear. The CDR3 has 14 amino acids. With 0 bases removed from V and 2 bases from J, the gap between germline ends came to 9 bases. The V gene's germline CDR1 is SGDLS and CDR2 YYNGEE. The CDR3, as DNA: TGTGCCAGCAGCGTAGACGGAACAACCTACGAGCAGTACTTC. It codes for CASSVDGTTYEQYF.

This chain uses TRBV5-1 with TRBJ2-7; D possibly corresponds to TRBD1 (7 bases). V lost 5 bases and J lost 0, with 15 bases in between. CDR1 is SGHRS, CDR2 YFSETQ, per germline. This CDR3 has 15 residues. For the CDR3, the DNA is TGCGCCAGCAGTCGGAGGGGGCCCCCCTCCTACGAGCAGTACTTC. This translates into CASSRRGPPSYEQYF.

This rearrangement joins TRBV27 to TRBJ2-6; the D is unclear. Trimming removed 6 bases at V and 9 bases at J, with 15 bases between. Germline V gene sequence: CDR1 MNHEY, CDR2 SMNVEV (reference sequence). CDR3 length: 14 amino acids. CDR3 nucleotide sequence: TGTGCCAGCAGCCCCCGTCTGGAGAACAACGTCCTGACTTTC. As protein: CASSPRLENNVLTF. Supplemented by reference TRBV27 and TRBJ2-6, the full variable domain reads EAQVTQNPRYLITVTGKKLTVTCSQNMNHEYMSWYRQDPGLGLRQIYYSMNVEVTDKGDVPEGYKVSRKEKRNFPLILESPSPNQTSLYFCASSPRLENNVLTFGAGSRLTVL.

The chain couples TRBV5-5 to TRBJ2-7, with TRBD2 identical over 7 bases. CDR3 length: 15 residues. Germline loops: CDR1 SGHKS, CDR2 YYEKEE (reference sequence). The V segment lost 0 bases and the J segment 7 bases; nucleotides outside the gene matches: 10. CDR3 residues: CASSLGAGSYNEQYF. CDR3 sequence (DNA): TGTGCCAGCAGCTTGGGAGCGGGGTCCTACAATGAGCAGTACTTC.

The chain couples TRBV15 to TRBJ2-1, with 8 bases identical to TRBD2. There are 14 residues in the CDR3. Germline V lookup: CDR1 LNHNV, CDR2 YYDKDF (reference sequence). J was trimmed by 6 bases and V by 1 base; bases with no gene match: 2. DNA for the CDR3: TGTGCCACCAGCAGAGCTGGGACTAGCAATGAGCAGTTCTTC. Protein sequence: CATSRAGTSNEQFF.

The chain uses TRBV4-1 and TRBJ2-3; D could derive from TRBD1 or TRBD2 (5 bases each). The CDR3 is 15 amino acids. Trimming took off 2 bases at V and 1 base at J, with 10 bases between the two ends. The germline gives CDR1 MGHRA, CDR2 YSYEKL. The CDR3 coding sequence is TGCGCCAGCAGCCAAACGGGGCCGGGCACAGATACGCAGTATTTT. Protein sequence: CASSQTGPGTDTQYF.

V and J are TRBV14 and TRBJ1-2, with D possibly being TRBD1 (5 bases). Trimming stripped 0 bases from V and 8 bases from J, with 19 bases between. CDR1 SGHDN and CDR2 FVKESK come from the germline V gene. The CDR3 length is 16 residues. The CDR3 DNA sequence: TGTGCCAGCAGCCAAGATCAAACAGGCCCTTATCAGGGCTACACCTTC. Protein sequence: CASSQDQTGPYQGYTF.

The table lists this clonotype with a count of one. The chain has TRBV7-9 and TRBJ2-3; D uncertain. Trimming removed 4 bases from V and 2 bases from J, with 10 bases in between. CDR1 and CDR2 (germline): SEHNR, FQNEAQ (reference sequence). The CDR3 consists of 14 residues. The CDR3 DNA is TGTGCCAGCAGCTATCGCATGGACACAGATACGCAGTATTTT. Translated, it gives CASSYRMDTDTQYF. The complete variable domain, with remaining parts taken from reference TRBV7-9 and TRBJ2-3, reads DTGVSQNPRHKITKRGQNVTFRCDPISEHNRLYWYRQTLGQGPEFLTYFQNEAQLEKSRLLSDRFSAERPKGSFSTLEIQRTEQGDSAMYLCASSYRMDTDTQYFGPGTRLTVL.

This clonotype was seen more than once but under ten times. The chain links TRBV20-1 to TRBJ2-1, with TRBD2 matching 13 bases. V dropped 5 bases and J dropped 7; count of bases not matched to a gene: 8. This CDR3 comprises 15 residues. CDR1 and CDR2 from the germline V gene are DFQATT and SNEGSKA (reference sequence). The DNA for the CDR3 is TGCAGTGCTGCAATGACTAGCGGGAGGAAGAATGAGCAGTTCTTC. Amino acids: CSAAMTSGRKNEQFF.

The chain combines TRBV9 with TRBJ2-7; D tentatively reads TRBD1 or TRBD2 (5 bases each). The J call may be faulty, since TRBJ2-5 better matches the DNA end. The CDR3 runs to 14 residues. Germline CDR1 SGDLS, CDR2 YYNGEE. The CDR3 DNA sequence: TGTGCCAGCAGCGTAAGGGGAGTGGGAGAGACCCAGTACTTC. Encoded protein: CASSVRGVGETQYF.

The chain recombines TRBV7-8 with TRBJ2-4; D is uncertain. This CDR3 has 14 residues. Trimming removed 2 bases at V and 7 bases at J, with 12 bases between. CDR1 is SGHVS, CDR2 FQNEAQ, per germline. The CDR3 DNA reads as TGTGCCAGCAGCTTATACGGGCCTGGGAACATTCAGTACTTC. This encodes CASSLYGPGNIQYF.

This rearrangement joins TRBV7-2 to TRBJ2-3; 11 bases map to TRBD2. The CDR3 extends over 15 amino acids. The trim removed 6 bases at V and 2 bases at J, leaving 4 bases unmatched. CDR1 is SGHTA, CDR2 FQGNSA, per germline. The CDR3 reads CASRRLAGFTDTQYF. In nucleotides, the CDR3 is TGTGCCAGCAGAAGACTAGCGGGGTTCACAGATACGCAGTATTTT. The variable domain in full, completed from reference TRBV7-2 and TRBJ2-3, reads GAGVSQSPSNKVTEKGKDVELRCDPISGHTALYWYRQSLGQGLEFLIYFQGNSAPDKSGLPSDRFSAERTGGSVSTLTIQRTQQEDSAVYLCASRRLAGFTDTQYFGPGTRLTVL.

This clonotype was recorded at least ten times. CDR3 sequence: CASSLAVAQPQHF. In DNA form, the CDR3 reads TGTGCCAGCAGCTTAGCGGTTGCTCAGCCCCAGCATTTT. The chain employs TRBV11-2 and TRBJ1-5; D remains unclear. This CDR3 has 13 residues. Germline V gene lookup returns CDR1 SGHAT and CDR2 FQNNGV. Trimming removed 1 base from V and 6 bases from J, with 7 bases in between.

A few counts support this clonotype. This chain connects TRBV6-2 or TRBV6-3 to TRBJ2-1, with 9 bases matching TRBD2. The CDR3 sequence is 16 residues long. V lost 5 bases to trimming and J lost 8 bases; unmatched junction nucleotides: 13. Per germline, CDR1 MNHEY and CDR2 SVGEGT. In DNA form, the CDR3 reads TGTGCCAGCAGTCAACGGGGCTTAGCGGGAGTCGATGAGCAGTTCTTC. It translates to CASSQRGLAGVDEQFF.

Notes on this clonotype: A junction boundary mismatches the germline segment, possibly from a read error. This chain uses TRBV7-3 with TRBJ2-1, with TRBD2 matching over 7 bases. CDR3 size: 15 residues. CDR1 is SGHTA, CDR2 FQGTGA, per germline. CDR3 nucleotides: TGTGCCAGCAGCCCAGCGGGAATATCCTTCAATGAGCAGTTCTTC. Its protein product is CASSPAGISFNEQFF.

The J gene is TRBJ2-5, the V gene TRBV24-1; tentative D call: TRBD1 (6 bases). CDR3 length equals 14 residues. The V and J ends lost 5 bases and 7 bases respectively, with 16 bases between them. The germline V gene has CDR1 KGHDR and CDR2 SFDVKD. CDR3 coding DNA: TGTGCCACCAGTGGGACAGAGGGCGCGGGGACCCAGTACTTC. This encodes CATSGTEGAGTQYF.

The chain employs TRBV20-1 and TRBJ2-1, with D perhaps TRBD2 (6 bases). Germline values: CDR1 DFQATT, CDR2 SNEGSKA (reference sequence). V was clipped by 7 bases and J by 7 bases, with 17 bases between them. The CDR3 totals 13 residues. CDR3 region: CSVSRRDGNEQFF. CDR3 sequence (DNA): TGCAGTGTATCTCGGCGGGATGGGAATGAGCAGTTCTTC.

This clonotype was seen more than once but under ten times. The gene calls are TRBV7-2 and TRBJ1-2; 10 nucleotides align to TRBD1. Germline CDR1 and CDR2: SGHTA and FQGNSA. CDR3 length equals 15 residues. V lost 5 bases, J lost 9 bases, and 12 bases stayed unmatched. The CDR3 sequence: CASSQEMDRGRSYTF. Here the CDR3 DNA reads TGTGCCAGCAGCCAAGAAATGGACAGGGGGAGAAGCTACACCTTC.

The chain uses TRBV7-9 and TRBJ2-5; possible D gene TRBD1, 6 bases. The DNA end is more similar to TRBJ2-7, so the J call may be wrong. The CDR3 has 14 amino acids. From germline, CDR1 is SEHNR and CDR2 FQNEAQ (reference sequence). The CDR3 protein is CASSLAPQGREQYF. DNA for the CDR3: TGTGCCAGCAGCTTAGCACCCCAGGGGCGCGAGCAGTACTTC.

This clonotype showed up just a few times. The gene calls are TRBV27 and TRBJ1-5; perhaps TRBD1 as D (6 bases). Per germline, CDR1 MNHEY and CDR2 SMNVEV (reference sequence). The CDR3 has 15 residues. The germline V and J ends were trimmed by 3 bases and 3 bases, with 12 bases remaining between them. The CDR3 here is CASSFQGQANQPQHF. The CDR3 nucleotides read TGTGCCAGCAGTTTCCAGGGACAAGCCAATCAGCCCCAGCATTTT.

The chain has TRBV6-2 or TRBV6-3 and TRBJ2-3; TRBD2 aligns across 7 bases. The CDR3 covers 14 residues. The V and J ends lost 0 bases and 4 bases, in that order; junction bases with no gene match: 1. Germline values: CDR1 MNHEY, CDR2 SVGEGT. The CDR3 spells CASSYSAGADTQYF. CDR3 DNA: TGTGCCAGCAGTTACTCGGCGGGAGCAGATACGCAGTATTTT.

Only a few counts were recorded for this clonotype. The chain uses TRBV12-3 or TRBV12-4 and TRBJ1-4, with TRBD1 as a possible D gene (6 bases). V lost 8 bases and J 10 bases, leaving 17 bases between the germline ends. The CDR3 is 13 residues long. The CDR3 coding sequence is TGTGCCAGCTGCGGTCAGGGGTGTGGAAAACTGTTTTTT. This codes for CASCGQGCGKLFF.

The rearrangement links TRBV28 to TRBJ1-1; perhaps TRBD1 as D (5 bases). The V end was cut by 4 bases, the J end by 5 bases, with 14 bases between. Germline V gene sequence: CDR1 MDHEN, CDR2 SYDVKM. This CDR3 is 14 amino acids long. The chain's CDR3 is CASSSWGVGTEAFF. The CDR3 bases are TGTGCCAGCAGTTCATGGGGGGTGGGGACTGAAGCTTTCTTT. The variable domain in full, completed from reference TRBV28 and TRBJ1-1, reads DVKVTQSSRYLVKRTGEKVFLECVQDMDHENMFWYRQDPGLGLRLIYFSYDVKMKEKGDIPEGYSVSREKKERFSLILESASTNQTSMYLCASSSWGVGTEAFFGQGTRLTVV.

The chain is built from TRBV29-1 and TRBJ1-1, with D maybe TRBD1 (6 bases). In germline, CDR1 is SQVTM, CDR2 ANQGSEA. The CDR3 has 13 amino acids. V shed 6 bases and J shed 1 base, with 12 bases lying between them. CDR3: CSVVQGTNTEAFF. The CDR3 bases are TGCAGCGTGGTACAGGGTACGAACACTGAAGCTTTCTTT.

V usage is TRBV14 and J usage is TRBJ2-1; D is perhaps TRBD2 (7 bases). The CDR3 totals 15 residues. Germline values: CDR1 SGHDN, CDR2 FVKESK. V dropped 3 bases and J dropped 10 bases, with 19 bases sitting between them. The CDR3 nucleotides read TGTGCCAGCAGCCAGGGGGCTAGCGGCCTCTACGAGCAGTTCTTC. Amino acid sequence: CASSQGASGLYEQFF.

In this sample, this clonotype turned up a few times. This chain joins TRBV18 and TRBJ2-1; 7 bases fit TRBD2. This CDR3 region has 15 residues. Losses at the gene ends were 2 bases for V and 2 bases for J; bases not matched to a gene: 3. CDR1 and CDR2 (germline): KGHSH, LQKENI. DNA of the CDR3: TGTGCCAGCTCACCAATCCTAGCGGCCTACAATGAGCAGTTCTTC. Amino acids: CASSPILAAYNEQFF.

The chain uses TRBV20-1 and TRBJ2-7; tentative D call: TRBD1 (5 bases). Germline CDR1 reads DFQATT; CDR2 reads SNEGSKA (reference sequence). The ends were cut back, 3 bases at V and 5 bases at J, with 14 bases in the middle. This CDR3 comprises 13 residues. The CDR3 spells CSASLGQGHEQYF. The CDR3 DNA sequence: TGCAGTGCTAGTTTGGGGCAGGGCCACGAGCAGTACTTC.

The genes are TRBV4-2 and TRBJ2-1; the D gene is possibly TRBD1 (6 bases). The germline V and J ends were trimmed by 1 base and 5 bases, with 15 bases remaining between them. CDR3 length: 16 amino acids. The germline V gene has CDR1 LGHNA and CDR2 YNFKEQ. The CDR3 coding sequence is TGTGCCAGCAGCCAAGGAAGGGCTACAGGGCACAATGAGCAGTTCTTC. Translated: CASSQGRATGHNEQFF.

This chain uses TRBV5-6 with TRBJ1-1, with TRBD1 matching 10 bases. The V gene's germline CDR1 is SGHDT and CDR2 YYEEEE. This CDR3 is built from 15 residues. V lost 4 bases, J lost 11 bases, and 14 bases stayed unmatched. The CDR3: CASSADPGQGTIAFF. Here the CDR3 DNA reads TGTGCCAGCAGCGCGGATCCGGGACAGGGGACTATCGCTTTCTTT.

Details on this clonotype: An end of the junction does not agree with germline; a read error may underlie this. The V call is TRBV28, the J call TRBJ2-5; TRBD1 matches 7 bases. Germline V lookup: CDR1 MDHEN, CDR2 SYDVKM. This CDR3 comprises 16 residues. CDR3 in amino acids: CVSSSGQVVYQETQYF. The CDR3 bases are TGTGTCAGCAGCTCAGGACAGGTTGTTTACCAAGAGACCCAGTACTTC.

This clonotype was counted a few times. The chain recombines TRBV9 with TRBJ2-3; 9 bases are a match to TRBD2. V lost 2 bases to trimming and J lost 3 bases; unmatched junction nucleotides: 7. This CDR3 spans 16 amino acids. In germline, CDR1 is SGDLS, CDR2 YYNGEE. Here the CDR3 reads CASSVRPSGMTDTQYF. The CDR3 DNA reads TGTGCCAGCAGCGTGAGGCCTAGCGGGATGACAGATACGCAGTATTTT. Using reference TRBV9 and TRBJ2-3 for the parts outside the CDR3, the full variable domain is DSGVTQTPKHLITATGQRVTLRCSPRSGDLSVYWYQQSLDQGLQFLIQYYNGEERAKGNILERFSAQQFPDLHSELNLSSLELGDSALYFCASSVRPSGMTDTQYFGPGTRLTVL.